One and the same sample provided the 9 T cell receptor beta chains below, sequenced in a study of brain T cells in children with intractable seizures. Only in-frame clones appear in the TCRdb table, and some are missing; sequencing was by immunoSEQ multiplex PCR. There are about 320,000 clones in the sample; more than 85% occur only once, and 5.7% lies in the top ten. Time point described: blood from clinic visit 5 months post-surgery; TSC patient then seizure free. The sequencing here drew on peripheral blood, taken more than 4 months after surgery. The receptors derive from a boy less than two years old with tuberous sclerosis and intractable seizures.

The chain links TRBV3-1 (or the pseudogene TRBV3-2) to TRBJ2-5, with 8 bases fitting TRBD1. Germline V gives CDR1 LGHDT, CDR2 YNNKEL (reference sequence). J gave up 2 bases and V 4 bases, and 9 bases lay outside the gene matches. The CDR3 sequence is 16 residues long. The CDR3 nucleotides are TGTGCCAGCAGCCGAAGTGCAGGGGGCAATCAAGAGACCCAGTACTTC. This encodes CASSRSAGGNQETQYF.

The chain carries TRBV7-2 and TRBJ1-6; D not resolved. V lost 5 bases and J lost 13, with 12 bases in between. This CDR3 is 12 amino acids long. CDR1 and CDR2 (germline): SGHTA, FQGNSA. The CDR3 region is CASSPTVIPLHF. For the CDR3, the DNA is TGTGCCAGCAGCCCGACGGTTATCCCCCTCCACTTT.

The chain recombines TRBV6-5 with TRBJ1-2; possible D gene TRBD1, 5 bases. Between the trimmed V and J ends, which lost 7 bases and 0 bases, there was a span of 12 bases. CDR1 MNHEY and CDR2 SVGAGI come from the germline V gene. CDR3 length: 14 residues. CDR3 bases: TGTGCCAGCATGGCGGGACCCGCTAACTATGGCTACACCTTC. This translates into CASMAGPANYGYTF.

The rearrangement uses TRBV20-1 and TRBJ2-7; D gene uncertain. V was pared by 4 bases and J by 2 bases, with 6 bases between. This CDR3 spans 11 amino acids. CDR1 is DFQATT, CDR2 SNEGSKA, per germline (reference sequence). CDR3 protein: CSAIDTYEQYF. CDR3 sequence (DNA): TGCAGTGCTATAGATACCTACGAGCAGTACTTC.

The CDR3 loop reads CASSPLPRLGSNTEAFF. CDR3 bases: TGTGCCAGCAGCCCACTTCCAAGACTGGGCAGCAACACTGAAGCTTTCTTT. The chain combines TRBV4-2 with TRBJ1-1; no definite D call. The V end lost 4 bases, the J end lost 2 bases, and 20 bases lay between the germline ends. Germline V gene lookup returns CDR1 LGHNA and CDR2 YNFKEQ. This CDR3 spans 17 amino acids.

The chain combines TRBV5-1 with TRBJ2-3; TRBD2 agrees at 7 bases. The V gene end was trimmed by 4 bases and the J gene end by 1 base; junction bases not matched to a gene: 6. The CDR3 spans 15 residues. In germline, CDR1 is SGHRS, CDR2 YFSETQ. CDR3 sequence: CASSIELARTDTQYF. DNA for the CDR3: TGCGCCAGCAGCATAGAACTAGCGCGCACAGATACGCAGTATTTT.

There are a few counts of this clone. The rearrangement links TRBV7-9 to TRBJ1-2; D is unclear. Per the germline V gene, CDR1 is SEHNR and CDR2 is FQNEAQ (reference sequence). Trimming removed 5 bases from V and 8 bases from J, with 15 bases in between. The CDR3 consists of 13 residues. The CDR3 region has the DNA TGTGCCAGCAGCCTCGGGATGGAAGGCGGCTACACCTTC. Residues: CASSLGMEGGYTF.

The chain joins TRBV19 to TRBJ2-1; 14 bases fit TRBD2. The germline gives CDR1 LNHDA, CDR2 SQIVND (reference sequence). V gave up 3 bases and J gave up 6 bases; unmatched junction bases: 1. The length of the CDR3 is 15 residues. The CDR3 DNA follows: TGTGCCAGTAGTATGGGGACTAGCGGGAGCAATGAGCAGTTCTTC. Its protein is CASSMGTSGSNEQFF. The entire variable domain, with the rest obtained from reference TRBV19 and TRBJ2-1, is as follows: DGGITQSPKYLFRKEGQNVTLSCEQNLNHDAMYWYRQDPGQGLRLIYYSQIVNDFQKGDIAEGYSVSREKKESFPLTVTSAQKNPTAFYLCASSMGTSGSNEQFFGPGTRLTVL.

The chain combines TRBV27 with TRBJ2-1, with 8 bases matching TRBD2. Germline V gene lookup returns CDR1 MNHEY and CDR2 SMNVEV (reference sequence). After removal of 2 bases from V and 10 bases from J, the junction contained 7 bases not matched to a gene. This CDR3 contains 14 residues. CDR3 DNA sequence: TGTGCCAGCAGTTTACACGGGGGGGCAAGGGAGCAGTTCTTC. Its protein is CASSLHGGAREQFF.